A single T cell receptor (beta chain) is shown here with its context. This sample stems from a study of blood T cell repertoires in COVID-19. For the study at large: Acute and convalescent COVID-19 samples came from the United States, Italy and Spain.

Method: immunoSEQ multiplex PCR; TCRdb's copy keeps in-frame clones and lacks some. The sample yields 130,000 or so clones, roughly 86% seen once. Sequenced material: peripheral blood. The clonotype was recovered from a human donor in a cohort sampled during active COVID-19.

The CDR3 DNA follows: TGTGCCAGCAGCCCCAACAGGGATGTTGAAGCGAGCTCCTATAATTCACCCCTCCACTTT. It codes for CASSPNRDVEASSYNSPLHF. The rearrangement uses TRBV6-6 and TRBJ1-6; a possible D gene is TRBD1 (6 bases). Germline CDR1 and CDR2: MNHNY and SVGAGI (reference sequence). V lost 6 bases and J 0 bases, leaving 24 bases between the germline ends. The CDR3 runs to 20 residues.